This T cell receptor beta chain was sequenced for a study of blood T cell repertoires in COVID-19. On the study more broadly: There were acute and convalescent COVID-19 samples, and they came from the United States, Italy and Spain. T cells, B-cell-depleted T cells, or PBMCs provided the cDNA or gDNA that served as material.

Followed over time, Seattle patients had been enrolled while infection was active. V was cut by 4 bases and J by 0 bases, with 19 bases left in between. The CDR3 contains 17 residues. Germline CDR1 is LGHDT and CDR2 is YNNKEL (reference sequence). Per the original data handling: Cell counts per sample came from amplifying reference gene primers. Data came from immunoSEQ multiplex PCR; TCRdb stores just in-frame clones and leaves some out. V, J and clone size were drawn from that table, and D and trimming were deduced from the DNA. The sample has 380,000 or so clones, less than 90% seen once. The sequence was obtained from an older woman with COVID-19, enrolled during active disease. This chain connects TRBV3-1 (or the pseudogene TRBV3-2) to TRBJ2-7; D not resolved. The sample comprised peripheral blood. The DNA for the CDR3 is TGTGCCAGCAGCCCAGAGAGAGGCGGAAAGAGCTCCTACGAGCAGTACTTC. It translates to CASSPERGGKSSYEQYF.